A single T cell receptor (beta chain) is shown here with its context. The data were obtained in a study of cytomegalovirus exposure and HLA in healthy donors. TCRdb's table, derived via immunoSEQ multiplex PCR, lists solely in-frame clones and lacks some. The table lists around 300,000 clones, approximately 90% of them singletons. Germline V lookup: CDR1 SEHNR, CDR2 FQNEAQ (reference sequence). The CDR3 is 14 residues long. The V end was cut by 2 bases, the J end by 1 base, with 8 bases between. The rearrangement links TRBV7-9 to TRBJ1-1; D ambiguous. The receptor was isolated from a woman aged 25 to 45 in good health and CMV-seropositive. The sample taken for sequencing was PBMCs. This CDR3 is CASSLSGGNTEAFF. DNA for the CDR3: TGTGCCAGCAGCTTATCCGGAGGGAACACTGAAGCTTTCTTT.